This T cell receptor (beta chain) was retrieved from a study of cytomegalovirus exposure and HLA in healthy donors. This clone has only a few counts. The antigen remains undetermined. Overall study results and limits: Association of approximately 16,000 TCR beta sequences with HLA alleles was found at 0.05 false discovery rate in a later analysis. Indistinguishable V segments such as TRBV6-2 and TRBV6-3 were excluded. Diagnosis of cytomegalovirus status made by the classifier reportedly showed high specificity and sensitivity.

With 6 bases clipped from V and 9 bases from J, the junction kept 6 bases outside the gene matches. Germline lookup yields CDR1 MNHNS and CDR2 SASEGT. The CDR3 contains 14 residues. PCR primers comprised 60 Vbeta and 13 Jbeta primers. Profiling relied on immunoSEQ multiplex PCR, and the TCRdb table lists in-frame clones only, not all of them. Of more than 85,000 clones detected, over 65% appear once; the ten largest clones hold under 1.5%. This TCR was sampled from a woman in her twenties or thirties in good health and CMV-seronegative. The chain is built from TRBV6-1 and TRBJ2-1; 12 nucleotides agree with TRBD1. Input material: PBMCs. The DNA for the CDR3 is TGTGCCAGCAGCCCGGGACAGGGGGCCAGTGAGCAGTTCTTC. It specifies CASSPGQGASEQFF.